This is a list of T cell receptor beta chains from one sample in a study of T cells in Graves' hyperthyroidism and ophthalmopathy. TCRdb re-derived calls from the multiplex PCR reads in MiXCR, one entry per CDR3 protein. The sample carries 220,000 or so distinct CDR3 sequences, 16% recorded once. The source material was blood. The receptors stem from a woman younger than 35 with Graves' ophthalmopathy. Each CDR3 is given with its conserved first and last residue. The order of the fields is D gene, J gene, clone size, V gene, CDR3 DNA, CDR3 protein. The D gene is left open where the match is weak. A clone size is listed for some rows: how often the clone was seen (once, few, many), or a class if it is expanded.

d_call: -; j_call: TRBJ2-5; clone_size: many; v_call: TRBV20-1; cdr3_nt: TGCAGTCTAAGGCAAGAGACCCAGTACTTC; cdr3_aa: CSLRQETQYF
d_call: TRBD1; j_call: TRBJ1-1; clone_size: many; v_call: TRBV24-1; cdr3_nt: TGTGCCACCAGGACAGGGGTCATGAACACTGAAGCTTTCTTT; cdr3_aa: CATRTGVMNTEAFF
d_call: -; j_call: TRBJ2-6; clone_size: many; v_call: TRBV20-1; cdr3_nt: TGCAGTGCTCCCACCGCTGGGGGGCCTGGGGCCAACGTCCTGACTTTC; cdr3_aa: CSAPTAGGPGANVLTF
d_call: -; j_call: TRBJ2-7; clone_size: many; v_call: TRBV12-3/TRBV12-4; cdr3_nt: TGTGCCAGCAGTAACCAACAATGGGAGCAGTACTTC; cdr3_aa: CASSNQQWEQYF
d_call: -; j_call: TRBJ2-4; clone_size: few; v_call: TRBV9; cdr3_nt: TGTGCCAGCAGCGTAGATGGCCGATACAAAAACATTCAGTACTTC; cdr3_aa: CASSVDGRYKNIQYF
d_call: -; j_call: TRBJ1-2; clone_size: -; v_call: TRBV6-6; cdr3_nt: TGTGCCAGCAGTTACGGGGGCGCCGGCGATGGCTACACCTTC; cdr3_aa: CASSYGGAGDGYTF
d_call: -; j_call: TRBJ1-1; clone_size: many; v_call: TRBV5-1; cdr3_nt: TGCGCCAGCAGCTTGGTTTCCCGGGCTGAAGCTTTCTTT; cdr3_aa: CASSLVSRAEAFF
d_call: -; j_call: TRBJ1-2; clone_size: many; v_call: TRBV5-1; cdr3_nt: TGCGCCAGCAGACCCGACCGAAAAGCTAACTATGGCTACACCTTC; cdr3_aa: CASRPDRKANYGYTF
d_call: -; j_call: TRBJ2-7; clone_size: many; v_call: TRBV7-9; cdr3_nt: TGTGCCAGCAGCTTGAGCTCGAGTGGCATGGTGATGGAGCAGTACTTC; cdr3_aa: CASSLSSSGMVMEQYF
d_call: TRBD1; j_call: TRBJ2-3; clone_size: many; v_call: TRBV12-5; cdr3_nt: TGTGCTAGAACCAGGGGGCGAGGGACAGATACGCAGTATTTT; cdr3_aa: CARTRGRGTDTQYF
d_call: TRBD2; j_call: TRBJ2-7; clone_size: many; v_call: TRBV6-1; cdr3_nt: TGTGCCAGCAGTATACAGCCTAGCGGGAGTTCGCTAGGGGCCTACGAGCAGTACTTC; cdr3_aa: CASSIQPSGSSLGAYEQYF
d_call: TRBD1; j_call: TRBJ2-3; clone_size: many; v_call: TRBV11-2; cdr3_nt: TGTGCCAGCAGCTTAAGTATCGGGCAGGGGGTCACAGATACGCAGTATTTT; cdr3_aa: CASSLSIGQGVTDTQYF
d_call: -; j_call: TRBJ2-7; clone_size: many; v_call: TRBV7-8; cdr3_nt: TGTGCCAGCAGCCCCCAGGTGGGGGTTTCCTACGAGCAGTACTTC; cdr3_aa: CASSPQVGVSYEQYF